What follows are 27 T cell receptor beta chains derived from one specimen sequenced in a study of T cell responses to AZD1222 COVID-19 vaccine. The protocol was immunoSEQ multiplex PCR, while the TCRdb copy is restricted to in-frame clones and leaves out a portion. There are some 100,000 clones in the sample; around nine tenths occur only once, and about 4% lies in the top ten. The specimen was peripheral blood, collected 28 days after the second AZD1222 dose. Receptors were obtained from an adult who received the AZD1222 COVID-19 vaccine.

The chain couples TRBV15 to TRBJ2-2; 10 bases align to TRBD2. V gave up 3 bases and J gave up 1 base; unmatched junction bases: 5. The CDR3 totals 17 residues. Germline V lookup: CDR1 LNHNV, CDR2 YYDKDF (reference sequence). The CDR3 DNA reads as TGTGCCACCAGCAGTTATGGACTAGCGGAGAACACCGGGGAGCTGTTTTTT. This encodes CATSSYGLAENTGELFF.

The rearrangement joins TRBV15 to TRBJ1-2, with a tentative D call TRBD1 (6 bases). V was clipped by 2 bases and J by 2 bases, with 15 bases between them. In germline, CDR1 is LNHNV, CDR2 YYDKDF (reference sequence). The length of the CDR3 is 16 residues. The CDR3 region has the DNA TGTGCCACCAGCAGACAAAAGGGGGTTTGGAACTATGGCTACACCTTC. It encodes CATSRQKGVWNYGYTF.

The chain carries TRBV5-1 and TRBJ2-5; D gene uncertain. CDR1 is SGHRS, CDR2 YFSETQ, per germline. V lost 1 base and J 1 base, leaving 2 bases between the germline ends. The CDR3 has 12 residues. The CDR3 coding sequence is TGCGCCAGCAGCTTGCGCCAAGAGACCCAGTACTTC. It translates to CASSLRQETQYF.

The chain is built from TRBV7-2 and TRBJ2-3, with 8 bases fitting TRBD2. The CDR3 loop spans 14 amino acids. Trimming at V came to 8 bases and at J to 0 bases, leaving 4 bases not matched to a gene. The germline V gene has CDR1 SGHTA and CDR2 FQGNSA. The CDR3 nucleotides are TGTGCCAGCGGCAGCGGGGGAAGCACAGATACGCAGTATTTT. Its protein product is CASGSGGSTDTQYF.

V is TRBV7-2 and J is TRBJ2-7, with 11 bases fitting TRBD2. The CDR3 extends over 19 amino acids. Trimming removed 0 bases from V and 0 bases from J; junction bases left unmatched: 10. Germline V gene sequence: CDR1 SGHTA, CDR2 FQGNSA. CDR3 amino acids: CASSLAFPSGRPRSYEQYF. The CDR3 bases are TGTGCCAGCAGCTTAGCGTTTCCTAGCGGGAGGCCTCGCTCCTACGAGCAGTACTTC.

Here the CDR3 reads CASSLYAGQGGGYTF. Written as DNA, the CDR3 is TGTGCCAGCAGCCTATATGCGGGACAGGGAGGGGGCTACACCTTC. The chain uses TRBV5-6 and TRBJ1-2; 9 bases map to TRBD1. J gave up 8 bases and V 4 bases, and 12 bases lay outside the gene matches. The CDR3 length is 15 residues. The germline gives CDR1 SGHDT, CDR2 YYEEEE.

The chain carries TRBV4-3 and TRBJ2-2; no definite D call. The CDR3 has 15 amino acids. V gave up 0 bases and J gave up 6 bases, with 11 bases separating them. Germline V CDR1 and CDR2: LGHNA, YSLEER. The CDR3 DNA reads TGCGCCAGCAGCCAAGATAGGTCGAGATCCGGGGAGCTGTTTTTT. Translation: CASSQDRSRSGELFF.

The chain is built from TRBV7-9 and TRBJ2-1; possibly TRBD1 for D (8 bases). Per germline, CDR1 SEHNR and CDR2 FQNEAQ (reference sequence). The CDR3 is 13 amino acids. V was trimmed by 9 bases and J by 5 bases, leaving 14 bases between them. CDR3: CARAGQEDNEQFF. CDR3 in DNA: TGTGCCAGAGCGGGACAGGAGGACAATGAGCAGTTCTTC.

The CDR3 spells CASSSGLGGNTIYF. For the CDR3, the DNA is TGTGCCAGCAGCTCCGGGTTGGGGGGAAACACCATATATTTT. V and J are TRBV28 and TRBJ1-3; D is ambiguous. CDR3 length: 14 residues. Deletions cut 6 bases from V and 4 bases from J, with 13 bases between. Germline V gene data show CDR1 as MDHEN and CDR2 as SYDVKM.

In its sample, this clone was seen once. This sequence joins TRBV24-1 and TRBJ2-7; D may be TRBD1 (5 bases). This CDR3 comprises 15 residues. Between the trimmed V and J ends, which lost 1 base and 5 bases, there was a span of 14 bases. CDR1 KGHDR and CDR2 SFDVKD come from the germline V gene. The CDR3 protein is CATSDLWSGFDEQYF. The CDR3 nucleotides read TGTGCCACCAGTGATTTATGGTCAGGGTTCGACGAGCAGTACTTC.

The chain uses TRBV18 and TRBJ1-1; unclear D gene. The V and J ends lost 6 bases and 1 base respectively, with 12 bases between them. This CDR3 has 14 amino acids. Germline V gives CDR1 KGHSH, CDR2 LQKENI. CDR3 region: CASSPLDQNTEAFF. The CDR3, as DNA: TGTGCCAGCTCTCCCCTTGACCAGAACACTGAAGCTTTCTTT.

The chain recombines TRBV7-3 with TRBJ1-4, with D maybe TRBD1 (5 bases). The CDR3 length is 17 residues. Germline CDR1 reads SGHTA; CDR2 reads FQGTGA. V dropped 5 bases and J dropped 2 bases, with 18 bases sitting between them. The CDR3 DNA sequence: TGTGCCAGCAGCCGTGGCATAACGGGGGGGACTAATGAAAAACTGTTTTTT. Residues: CASSRGITGGTNEKLFF.

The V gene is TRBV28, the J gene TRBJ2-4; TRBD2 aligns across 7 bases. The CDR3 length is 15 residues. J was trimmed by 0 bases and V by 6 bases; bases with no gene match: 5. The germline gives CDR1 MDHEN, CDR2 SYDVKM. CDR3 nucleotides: TGTGCCAGCAGGGGGACTACACTAGCCAAAAACATTCAGTACTTC. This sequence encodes CASRGTTLAKNIQYF.

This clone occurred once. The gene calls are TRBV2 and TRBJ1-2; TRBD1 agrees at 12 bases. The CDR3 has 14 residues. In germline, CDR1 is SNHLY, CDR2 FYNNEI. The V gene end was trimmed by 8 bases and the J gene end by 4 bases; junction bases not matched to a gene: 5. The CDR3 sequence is CASGDRGRTYGYTF. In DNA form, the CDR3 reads TGTGCCAGCGGGGACAGGGGGCGGACCTATGGCTACACCTTC.

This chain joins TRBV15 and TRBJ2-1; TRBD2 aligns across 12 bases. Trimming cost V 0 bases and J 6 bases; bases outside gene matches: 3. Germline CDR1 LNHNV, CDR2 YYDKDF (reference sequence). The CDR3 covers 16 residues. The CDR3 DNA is TGTGCCACCAGCAGAGATCTAGCGGGAGGGCCCAATGAGCAGTTCTTC. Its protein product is CATSRDLAGGPNEQFF.

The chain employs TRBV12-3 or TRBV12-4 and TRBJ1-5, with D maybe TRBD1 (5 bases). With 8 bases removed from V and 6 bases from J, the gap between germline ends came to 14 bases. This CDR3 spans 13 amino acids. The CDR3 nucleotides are TGTGCCAGCCGCAGGGCGACGGGTCAGCCCCAGCATTTT. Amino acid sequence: CASRRATGQPQHF.

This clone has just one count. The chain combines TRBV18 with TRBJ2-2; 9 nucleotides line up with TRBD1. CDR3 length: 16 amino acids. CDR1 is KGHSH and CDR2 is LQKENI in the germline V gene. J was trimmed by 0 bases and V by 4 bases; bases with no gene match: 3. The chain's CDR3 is CASSLTGGANTGELFF. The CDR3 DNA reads TGTGCCAGCTCACTTACAGGGGGCGCGAACACCGGGGAGCTGTTTTTT.

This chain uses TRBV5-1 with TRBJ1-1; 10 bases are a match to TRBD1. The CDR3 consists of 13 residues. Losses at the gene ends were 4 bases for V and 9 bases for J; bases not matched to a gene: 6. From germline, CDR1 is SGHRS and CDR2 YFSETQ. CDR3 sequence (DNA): TGCGCCAGCAGCCCGGACAGGGGGGGCAAAGCTTTCTTT. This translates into CASSPDRGGKAFF.

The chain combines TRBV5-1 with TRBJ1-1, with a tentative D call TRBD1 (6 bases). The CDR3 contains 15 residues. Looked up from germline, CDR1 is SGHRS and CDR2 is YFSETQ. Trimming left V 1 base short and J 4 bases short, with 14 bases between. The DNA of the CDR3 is TGCGCCAGCAGCTTGCTTCAGGGGAGGAGCACTGAAGCTTTCTTT. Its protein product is CASSLLQGRSTEAFF.

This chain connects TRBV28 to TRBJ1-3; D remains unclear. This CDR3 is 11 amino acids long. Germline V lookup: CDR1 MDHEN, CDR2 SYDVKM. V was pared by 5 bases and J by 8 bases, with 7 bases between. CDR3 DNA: TGTGCCAGCAGTGGGTGGGACACCATATATTTT. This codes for CASSGWDTIYF.

Here the CDR3 reads CASSLGRGIGYTF. CDR3 in DNA: TGTGCCAGCAGTTTAGGTCGGGGTATTGGCTACACCTTC. This chain uses TRBV28 with TRBJ1-2; D gene uncertain. Germline assignment: CDR1 MDHEN and CDR2 SYDVKM. This CDR3 region has 13 residues. With 2 bases removed from V and 7 bases from J, the gap between germline ends came to 11 bases.

This chain's CDR3 is CASSSEALQETQYF. In nucleotides, the CDR3 is TGTGCCAGCAGCTCCGAGGCTTTACAAGAGACCCAGTACTTC. The chain couples TRBV3-1 (or the pseudogene TRBV3-2) to TRBJ2-5; D is undetermined. From germline, CDR1 is LGHDT and CDR2 YNNKEL (reference sequence). The CDR3 contains 14 residues. Trimming took off 5 bases at V and 2 bases at J, with 12 bases between the two ends.

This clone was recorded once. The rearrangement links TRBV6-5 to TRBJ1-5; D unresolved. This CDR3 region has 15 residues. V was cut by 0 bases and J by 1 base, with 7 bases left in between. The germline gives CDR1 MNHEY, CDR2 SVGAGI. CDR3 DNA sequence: TGTGCCAGCAGTTACTCAAGTTCCAGCAATCAGCCCCAGCATTTT. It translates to CASSYSSSSNQPQHF.

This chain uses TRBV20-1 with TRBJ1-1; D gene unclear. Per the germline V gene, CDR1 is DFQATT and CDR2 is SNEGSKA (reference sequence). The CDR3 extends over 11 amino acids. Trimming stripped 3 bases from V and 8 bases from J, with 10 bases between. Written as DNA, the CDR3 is TGCAGTGCTAGTGGGCCGCTCGAAGCTTTCTTT. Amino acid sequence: CSASGPLEAFF.

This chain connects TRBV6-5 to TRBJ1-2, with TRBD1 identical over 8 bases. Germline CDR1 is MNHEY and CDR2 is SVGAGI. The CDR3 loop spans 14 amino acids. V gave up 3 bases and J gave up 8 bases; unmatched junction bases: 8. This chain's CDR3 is CASSYGGQERGYTF. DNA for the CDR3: TGTGCCAGCAGTTATGGGGGACAGGAACGCGGCTACACCTTC.

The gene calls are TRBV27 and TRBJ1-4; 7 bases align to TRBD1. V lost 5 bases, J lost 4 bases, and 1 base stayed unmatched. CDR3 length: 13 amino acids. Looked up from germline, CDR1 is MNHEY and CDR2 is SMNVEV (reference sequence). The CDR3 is CASSRDSNEKLFF. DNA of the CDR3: TGTGCCAGCAGTCGGGACAGTAATGAAAAACTGTTTTTT.

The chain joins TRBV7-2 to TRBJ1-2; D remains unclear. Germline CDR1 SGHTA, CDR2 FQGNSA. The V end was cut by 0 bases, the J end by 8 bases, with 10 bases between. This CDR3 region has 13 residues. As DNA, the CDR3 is TGTGCCAGCAGCTTAGCCAGGTCGAGAGGCTACACCTTC. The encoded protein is CASSLARSRGYTF.